The 8 T cell receptor beta chains listed next were all sequenced from one sample in a study of molecular identifiers for immune sequencing clone quantification. TCRdb independently ran MiXCR on the PCR reads; one entry per CDR3 protein. This table has nearly 55,000 distinct CDR3 sequences, approximately 34% appearing once. What was sequenced was naive CD8+ T cells from blood, with Jurkat cell RNA spiked in. Subset noted: FACS-sorted CD8+CD4-CCR7+CD45RA+ naive T cells. These receptors came from a human donor in good health. Some libraries in this study had Jurkat cell RNA spiked in.

In its sample, this clonotype was seen a few times. V is TRBV7-9 and J is TRBJ2-5; TRBD2 aligns across 7 bases. Looked up from germline, CDR1 is SEHNR and CDR2 is FQNEAQ (reference sequence). The CDR3 runs 19 residues. With 5 bases clipped from V and 4 bases from J, the junction kept 22 bases outside the gene matches. In nucleotides, the CDR3 is TGTGCCAGCAGCAATATTCCGTACACTTTGGCGGGAGAGGGAGAGACCCAGTACTTC. Translating gives CASSNIPYTLAGEGETQYF.

Concerning this clonotype itself: A much larger clonotype is one base distant, so this may be a read error. CDR3 sequence: CASRDPRDSQETQYF. The DNA of the CDR3 is TGTGCCAGCAGGGACCCACGGGACAGCCAAGAGACCCAGTACTTC. The rearrangement joins TRBV6-1 to TRBJ2-5; TRBD1 aligns across 7 bases. Germline CDR1 is MNHNS and CDR2 is SASEGT. The V and J ends lost 6 bases and 1 base, in that order; junction bases with no gene match: 8. The CDR3 loop spans 15 amino acids.

On this clonotype: One junction end disagrees with the germline gene, perhaps due to a read error. The chain is built from TRBV2 and TRBJ2-3; 13 positions match TRBD2. CDR3 size: 17 residues. From germline, CDR1 is SNHLY and CDR2 FYNNEI. The CDR3 DNA reads as TGTGCCAGCCGCCCGCTGGGACTAGCGGGGAAAGGGGATACGCTGTATTTT. Amino acid sequence: CASRPLGLAGKGDTLYF.

To note about this clonotype: A much larger clone lies one base from this, so it may be a read error. This rearrangement joins TRBV28 to TRBJ2-7; D call uncertain. The V and J ends lost 8 bases and 2 bases respectively, with 16 bases between them. CDR1 MDHEN and CDR2 SYDVKM come from the germline V gene. The CDR3 sequence is 14 residues long. CDR3 DNA: TGTGCCAGCGGGTCCATTAGGGATGCCTACGAGCAGTACTTC. It specifies CASGSIRDAYEQYF. The full variable domain, its missing parts supplied by reference TRBV28 and TRBJ2-7, is DVKVTQSSRYLVKRTGEKVFLECVQDMDHENMFWYRQDPGLGLRLIYFSYDVKMKEKGDIPEGYSVSREKKERFSLILESASTNQTSMYLCASGSIRDAYEQYFGPGTRLTVT.

At least ten counts were recorded for this clonotype. The V call is TRBV7-9, the J call TRBJ2-3; TRBD2 is a possible D gene (7 bases). The germline gives CDR1 SEHNR, CDR2 FQNEAQ (reference sequence). The CDR3 is 18 residues long. V dropped 4 bases and J dropped 3 bases, with 23 bases sitting between them. CDR3 nucleotides: TGTGCCAGCAGCTCACCAGGGGCTAGCGGATTGAGGACAGATACGCAGTATTTT. Translation gives CASSSPGASGLRTDTQYF. The entire variable domain, with the rest obtained from reference TRBV7-9 and TRBJ2-3, is as follows: DTGVSQNPRHKITKRGQNVTFRCDPISEHNRLYWYRQTLGQGPEFLTYFQNEAQLEKSRLLSDRFSAERPKGSFSTLEIQRTEQGDSAMYLCASSSPGASGLRTDTQYFGPGTRLTVL.

The chain joins TRBV29-1 to TRBJ2-3; 7 positions match TRBD1. J was trimmed by 4 bases and V by 5 bases; bases with no gene match: 18. Germline CDR1 SQVTM, CDR2 ANQGSEA. CDR3 length: 17 amino acids. This CDR3 reads CSVWIPKQGSRADTQYF. CDR3 DNA: TGCAGCGTTTGGATTCCTAAACAGGGGAGTAGGGCAGATACGCAGTATTTT.

The chain carries TRBV5-4 and TRBJ2-7; D uncertain. The CDR3 consists of 12 residues. V dropped 4 bases and J dropped 6 bases, with 11 bases sitting between them. Germline values: CDR1 SGHNT, CDR2 YYREEE (reference sequence). The CDR3 sequence is CASSIGLGEQYF. The CDR3 nucleotides are TGTGCCAGCAGCATCGGCTTAGGCGAGCAGTACTTC.

This chain links TRBV9 with TRBJ2-7; TRBD2 aligns across 8 bases. This CDR3 spans 13 amino acids. Trimming cost V 1 base and J 6 bases; bases outside gene matches: 3. Germline CDR1 is SGDLS and CDR2 is YYNGEE. CDR3 bases: TGTGCCAGCAGCGTAACTGGGACTAGCGAGCAGTACTTC. Its protein product is CASSVTGTSEQYF.